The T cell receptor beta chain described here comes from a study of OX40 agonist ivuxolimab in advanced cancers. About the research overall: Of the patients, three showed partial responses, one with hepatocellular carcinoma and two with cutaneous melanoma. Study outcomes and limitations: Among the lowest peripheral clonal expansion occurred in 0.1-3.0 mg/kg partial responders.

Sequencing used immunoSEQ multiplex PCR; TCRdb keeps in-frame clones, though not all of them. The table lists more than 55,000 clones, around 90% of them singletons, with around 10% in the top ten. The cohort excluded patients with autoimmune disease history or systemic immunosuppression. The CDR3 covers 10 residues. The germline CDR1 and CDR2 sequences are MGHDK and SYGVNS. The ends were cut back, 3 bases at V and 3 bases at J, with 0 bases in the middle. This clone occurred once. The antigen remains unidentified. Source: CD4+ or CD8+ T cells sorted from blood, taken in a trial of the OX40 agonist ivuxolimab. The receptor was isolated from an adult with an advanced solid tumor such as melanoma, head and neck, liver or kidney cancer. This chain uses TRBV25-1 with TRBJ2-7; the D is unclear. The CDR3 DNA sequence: TGTGCCAGCAGTGACTACGAGCAGTACTTC. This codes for CASSDYEQYF.